The rows below give T cell receptor beta chains drawn from one sample of a study of blood T cell repertoires in COVID-19. Libraries were prepared by immunoSEQ multiplex PCR; TCRdb keeps only in-frame clonotypes and omits some of them. The sample carries around 140,000 clones, 81% recorded once. Sample: peripheral blood. The receptor source for this set is a human donor in a cohort sampled during active COVID-19. Each CDR3 is given with its conserved first and last residue. A D gene is named only where the DNA matches it firmly. The size of a clone is reported for some rows only, either as once, few or many, or as a class for expanded clones.

J	V	D	size	DNA	CDR3
TRBJ2-7	TRBV28	TRBD2	-	TGTGCCAGCAGGTCCCTGACTAGCGGGAGACTCTACGAGCAGTACTTC	CASRSLTSGRLYEQYF
TRBJ2-7	TRBV7-3	-	-	TGTGCCAGCAGCTTAACTACCGGGACTGGCGAGCAGTACTTC	CASSLTTGTGEQYF
TRBJ2-5	TRBV6-4	-	-	TGTGCCAGCTCTCTCGGTAGCGGTCGTCAAGAGACCCAGTACTTC	CASSLGSGRQETQYF
TRBJ1-6	TRBV5-1	-	-	TGCGCCAGCAGGGTGGAGACGAATTCACCCCTCCACTTT	CASRVETNSPLHF
TRBJ1-2	TRBV28	TRBD1	-	TGTGCCAGCAGCCAGGGGGGTCTCTATGGCTACACCTTC	CASSQGGLYGYTF
TRBJ1-1	TRBV2	-	-	TGTGCCAGCAGTGATCGCCCACCCGAGGTCACTGAAGCTTTCTTT	CASSDRPPEVTEAFF
TRBJ2-5	TRBV7-3	-	few	TGTGCCAGCAGCTTGGCACCGGGGGAAGAGACCCAGTACTTC	CASSLAPGEETQYF
TRBJ1-4	TRBV6-2/TRBV6-3	-	-	TGTGCCAGCAGTTTCCAGGGCGGCGACTTTAAAAGGCTGTTTTTT	CASSFQGGDFKRLFF
TRBJ2-7	TRBV5-4	TRBD1	-	TGTGCCAGCAGCTTGGGGGGGCCCTCGACAGGGGCCGCCTACGAGCAGTACTTC	CASSLGGPSTGAAYEQYF
TRBJ2-1	TRBV12-1	-	-	TGTGCCAGCAGCTTTGCTAGCGGGTGGACACGCTACAATGAGCAGTTCTTC	CASSFASGWTRYNEQFF
TRBJ2-7	TRBV7-9	TRBD1	-	TGTGCCAGCAGCCGGACAGGGGGCAGCGACGAGCAGTACTTC	CASSRTGGSDEQYF
TRBJ1-2	TRBV25-1	-	once	TGTGCCAGCAGTGACCGAACAGGGTATGGCTACACCTTC	CASSDRTGYGYTF
TRBJ2-7	TRBV10-3	-	-	TGTGCCATCAGTGACCCCGGACAGACCTACGAGCAGTACTTC	CAISDPGQTYEQYF
TRBJ2-1	TRBV6-6	-	-	TGTGCCAGCAGTTACTCCGGTGAGCAGTTCTTC	CASSYSGEQFF
TRBJ2-2	TRBV11-2	-	-	TGTGCCAGCAGCTTCCGGGGGCGGGAGTTAAGAACCGGGGAGCTGTTTTTT	CASSFRGRELRTGELFF
TRBJ1-2	TRBV29-1	TRBD1	few	TGCAGCACGAGGGACAGAAACTATGGCTACACCTTC	CSTRDRNYGYTF
TRBJ2-6	TRBV24-1	TRBD2	-	TGTGCCACCCCTACGGCTGAGCGGGAGGATATAGCTGGGGCCAACGTCCTGACTTTC	CATPTAEREDIAGANVLTF
TRBJ1-1	TRBV20-1	-	few	TGCAGTGCTAGAGACGACAGGCAAGCTTTCTTT	CSARDDRQAFF
TRBJ2-5	TRBV29-1	TRBD2	-	TGCAGCGTCCCGGGACTAGCGGGAGGGAGGGGGGAGACCCAGTACTTC	CSVPGLAGGRGETQYF
TRBJ1-4	TRBV6-6	TRBD1	-	TGTGCCAGCACCACAGGGGGCAACTATGAAAAACTGTTTTTT	CASTTGGNYEKLFF
TRBJ2-7	TRBV6-2/TRBV6-3	-	-	TGTGCCAGCAGTTACCTACAGGGGGCTAGCGGGAGTTTGTGGTTATACGAGCAGTACTTC	CASSYLQGASGSLWLYEQYF
TRBJ1-6	TRBV27	TRBD1	-	TGTGCCAGCAGTTTATCACCGAGACAGGGTATAGTTTCACCCCTCCACTTT	CASSLSPRQGIVSPLHF
TRBJ2-7	TRBV7-2	-	-	TGTGCCAGCAGCTTAGGGACAGTAACCTACGAGCAGTACTTC	CASSLGTVTYEQYF
TRBJ2-3	TRBV15	-	-	TGTGCCACCAGAGTTGGACAGTCACCAACAGATACGCAGTATTTT	CATRVGQSPTDTQYF
TRBJ2-7	TRBV4-3	TRBD2	-	TGCGCCAGCAGCCAAGATCCCACTAGCGGGAGTTACGAGCAGTACTTC	CASSQDPTSGSYEQYF
TRBJ2-7	TRBV4-1	TRBD2	-	TGCGCCAGCAGCCAAGAGGAGCGGGAGGGCCTCTACGAGCAGTACTTC	CASSQEEREGLYEQYF
TRBJ2-7	TRBV5-8	TRBD2	-	TGTGCCAGCAGCTTGCTCGGGGGGTCCTACGAGCAGTACTTC	CASSLLGGSYEQYF
TRBJ1-5	TRBV10-3	TRBD1	-	TGTGCCATCACTCCCGGGACAGGACAGCCCCAGCATTTT	CAITPGTGQPQHF
TRBJ2-7	TRBV4-2	TRBD2	-	TGTGCCAGCAGCCAAGGGTTGGCTAGCGGGTTGCCCTACGAGCAGTACTTC	CASSQGLASGLPYEQYF
TRBJ2-7	TRBV25-1	TRBD2	few	TGTGCCAGCAGTGAATATATGGCTAGCGGGAGGAGCTACGAGCAGTACTTC	CASSEYMASGRSYEQYF
TRBJ2-5	TRBV24-1	-	-	TGTGCCACCAGTGACCCCGGACATTCGGAGACCCAGTACTTC	CATSDPGHSETQYF
TRBJ2-2	TRBV18	-	-	TGTGCCAGCTCGCCCACTAGGGGGGGACCGAACACCGGGGAGCTGTTTTTT	CASSPTRGGPNTGELFF
TRBJ1-6	TRBV7-8	-	-	TGTGCCAGCAGCTTATTTGGGGCGGGGGATTCACCCCTCCACTTT	CASSLFGAGDSPLHF
TRBJ2-7	TRBV5-1	TRBD2	-	TGCGCCAGCAGCCCTTCCGGGACTAGCCTCTACGAGCAGTACTTC	CASSPSGTSLYEQYF
TRBJ1-1	TRBV5-1	-	-	TGCGCCAGCAGCTTGGTGATAGGGGCCGACACTGAAGCTTTCTTT	CASSLVIGADTEAFF
TRBJ1-2	TRBV15	-	few	TGTGCCACCAGCACAGGGGACGGTTATGGCTACACCTTC	CATSTGDGYGYTF
TRBJ2-5	TRBV7-7	TRBD2	-	TGTGCCAGCAGTTCACTAGCGGGATTAGAGACCCAGTACTTC	CASSSLAGLETQYF
TRBJ2-5	TRBV4-3	TRBD1	-	TGCGCCAGCAGCCAACCACCGTCACAGGGGGACCAAGAGACCCAGTACTTC	CASSQPPSQGDQETQYF
TRBJ2-1	TRBV21-1	-	few	TGTGCCAGCAGCAAAGAAGCAGGGGGGCTGGTCAATGAGCAGTTCTTC	CASSKEAGGLVNEQFF
TRBJ2-5	TRBV7-8	TRBD2	-	TGTGCCAGCAGCTTAGCGACGTCAGCGGGACAAGAGACCCAGTACTTC	CASSLATSAGQETQYF
TRBJ2-1	TRBV3-1/TRBV3-2	TRBD1	-	TGTGCCAGCAGCCAAAGGGGGCGAAAATACAATGAGCAGTTCTTC	CASSQRGRKYNEQFF
TRBJ2-2	TRBV7-2	-	-	TGTGCCAGCAGCCTTTACCACGACTCTCCCGGGGAGCTGTTTTTT	CASSLYHDSPGELFF
TRBJ2-7	TRBV29-1	TRBD2	-	TGCAGCGTAAGACTAGCGGGAGGTTTACACGAGCAGTACTTC	CSVRLAGGLHEQYF
TRBJ1-2	TRBV6-1	-	-	TGTGCCAGCAGTGATACTTCAGGCCGGGATACCTTC	CASSDTSGRDTF
TRBJ2-7	TRBV15	-	once	TGTGCCACCAGCAGAGAGGACAGCTCCTACGAGCAGTACTTC	CATSREDSSYEQYF
TRBJ2-7	TRBV5-1	TRBD1	-	TGCGCCAGCAGTAGGGACAGCTACTACGAGCAGTACTTC	CASSRDSYYEQYF
TRBJ2-4	TRBV18	TRBD2	-	TGTGCCAGCTCACCAGACGGACTAGCGACGACCAAAAACATTCAGTACTTC	CASSPDGLATTKNIQYF
TRBJ2-7	TRBV19	-	once	TGTGCCAGTAGAACGGACAGTCGGTTAGAGCAGTACTTC	CASRTDSRLEQYF
TRBJ2-3	TRBV6-5	-	-	TGTGCCAGCCTCCGGACAGAGCTTAGCACAGATACGCAGTATTTT	CASLRTELSTDTQYF
TRBJ1-1	TRBV5-1	-	few	TGCGCCAGCAGCCCGACAGGGAACACTGAAGCTTTCTTT	CASSPTGNTEAFF
TRBJ2-5	TRBV6-2/TRBV6-3	TRBD2	-	TGTGCCAGCAGTATGCTGGCTAGCGGGAGTGGCGAGACCCAGTACTTC	CASSMLASGSGETQYF
TRBJ2-1	TRBV28	TRBD2	-	TGTGCCAGCAGTTTACCAGGAGCGGGAACTTATGAGCAGTTCTTC	CASSLPGAGTYEQFF
TRBJ2-1	TRBV5-4	TRBD2	-	TGTGCCAGCAGCGACGTTAGCGGGTCATACAATGAGCAGTTCTTC	CASSDVSGSYNEQFF
TRBJ2-7	TRBV29-1	TRBD2	-	TGCAGCGCCGGGACTAGCGGGAGGGGCCCCTACGAGCAGTACTTC	CSAGTSGRGPYEQYF